This TCR beta chain was sequenced in a study of neoadjuvant anti-PD-1 for oral cavity cancer. The CDR3 extends over 15 amino acids. The germline V and J ends were trimmed by 8 bases and 0 bases, with 13 bases remaining between them. Looked up from germline, CDR1 is ENHRY and CDR2 is SYGVKD. The protocol was immunoSEQ multiplex PCR, while the TCRdb copy is restricted to in-frame clones and leaves out a portion. The sample carries approximately 12,000 clones, over 55% recorded once. Time point described: after neoadjuvant nivolumab, at surgical resection. Blood cells were analyzed directly, without culture or expansion.

This specimen consisted of PBMCs, obtained after nivolumab (anti-PD-1) treatment. This rearrangement joins TRBV10-3 to TRBJ2-2; D is perhaps TRBD1 or TRBD2 (5 bases each). This receptor was taken from a person aged 35-79 years with oral cavity squamous cell carcinoma. Here the CDR3 reads CAIGTQTPNTGELFF. CDR3 DNA: TGTGCCATCGGGACGCAAACACCGAACACCGGGGAGCTGTTTTTT.